What follows is one T cell receptor (beta chain) and its context. This specimen comes from a study of follicular helper T cells after annual influenza vaccination. CDR1 is GTSNPN, CDR2 SVGIG, per germline (reference sequence). Trimming cost V 3 bases and J 0 bases; bases outside gene matches: 10. CDR3 length: 16 residues. Time point specified: 2014-2015 season, pre-vaccination. Here immunoSEQ multiplex PCR was the method, and the copy in TCRdb shows in-frame clones only, minus some. The sample comprises 25,000 to 35,000 clones, roughly 80% of which are singletons, and about 1.2% rests with the top ten.

J is TRBJ1-1 and V is TRBV30, with 7 bases aligning to TRBD1. Specimen: CXCR5+ CD38- circulating T follicular helper cells from blood, collected on the day of influenza vaccination. Subset here: circulating Tfh, non-naive CD4+CXCR5+PD-1+ (ICOS+CD38+ or ICOS-CD38-). This clonotype was sampled from an adult who received the influenza vaccine. The CDR3 here is CAWSSRRGQLNTEAFF. The CDR3 region has the DNA TGTGCCTGGAGCTCGAGGAGGGGGCAACTGAACACTGAAGCTTTCTTT.